This T cell receptor beta chain was documented in a study of T cell responses to AZD1222 COVID-19 vaccine (dated by TCRdb to the early 2020s). Concerning the study at large: AZD1222 recipients given second doses at about 4 weeks or at about 12 weeks were pooled, since spike-specific TCR depth and breadth were not found to differ between the two schedules. Trial participants were enrolled by age into subgroups of 18-55, 56-69 and 70-plus years, and around 150, 28 and 57 TCR-sequenced participants, respectively, were included in these subgroups. TCR sequencing was performed for about 240 trial participants, of whom around 210 were given two doses of AZD1222 and around 25 were given two doses of MenACWY control vaccine.

Paper-wide results and their limitations: A significant rise in spike-specific TCR breadth and depth was observed after two AZD1222 doses relative to day 0 and relative to MenACWY recipients. Only five or six AZD1222 recipients were SARS-CoV-2 seropositive at baseline, limiting conclusions about previously exposed vaccinees. Because no samples from the day 14 peak response were available, repertoires could be characterized only after the peak T cell response. Participants were mostly white British, with more females than males. The authors suggested clonal diversity may have been underestimated. The 56-69-year group was small, and its depth increase did not reach significance, likely because of low power. Nearly half of unique spike-specific TCRs reportedly recognized epitopes outside regions mutated in the B.1.351 and B.1.1.7 variants. Vaccine-associated CD4 TCRs spanned the whole spike protein, with dominant responses in regions 160-218 and 743-854.

The CDR3 regions of human TCRbeta chains were analyzed by immunosequencing. The paper's data handling went like this. Repertoire TCRs were checked for matches against a reference library of SARS-CoV-2-specific TCRs that had been generated using the MIRA antigen-specificity platform. Breadth was defined as the fraction of unique TCRs that were SARS-CoV-2-associated. Depth was defined as the fraction of total T cells that were SARS-CoV-2-associated. Each spike-specific TCR was assigned to its reactive spike region and to a CD4 or CD8 class using the MIRA data. Log10-transformed breadth and depth values were compared by one-way ANOVA with Sidak's multiple comparisons tests. The clones in this table, taken by TCRdb from immuneACCESS, are in-frame only. Not every clone is retained; where verified, under half of the shortfall comes from an unresolved V gene, and the cause of the rest is unknown. V, J and clone size reflect that table, while D and trimming were determined from the DNA. The table for this sample lists approximately 67,000 clones; roughly 88% of them were counted only once. The ten most abundant clones make up about 2.7% of the sample.

This clone occurred many times. The target of this receptor is not known. Within one base of it there is no much larger clone, and no base qualities were kept. This sample's time point label indicates: baseline before first vaccination. Samples from vaccinated people were obtained from the UK trials COV001 and COV002, which included a single-blind randomized controlled phase 2/3 trial of AZD1222 (ChAdOx1 nCoV-19) in healthy adults. For TCRbeta chain sequencing, PBMC samples were collected from trial participants at day 0 and at day 28 after the second dose. From the cysteine through the phenylalanine, the CDR3 covers 13 amino acids. This entry keeps only the CDR3 DNA: 39 bases, framed from base 1. For this chain, trimming is 5 bases at the V end and 6 bases at the J end, and the number of junction bases without a gene match is 6. Per the germline V gene, MNHEY is the CDR1 and SVGAGI is the CDR2.

The TCR was taken from an adult in good health. The chain is encoded by TRBV6-5 joined to TRBJ1-2; 7 middle bases align to TRBD1. Sequencing used peripheral blood, obtained on day 0 of AZD1222 vaccination. The bases are TGTGCCAGCAGTCCTGACAGGGCTCATGGCTACACCTTC. Its coded protein is CASSPDRAHGYTF.